What follows are 29 T cell receptor beta chains derived from one specimen sequenced in a study of Ad26.COV2.S vaccination and SARS-CoV-2 variants. Sequencing was performed with immunoSEQ multiplex PCR; in TCRdb, only in-frame clones are kept and a portion is missing. The sample consists of 330,000 or so clones, roughly 90% of them appearing once. Treatment indicated: 15 to 20 received Ad26.COV2.S at low or high dose, single or two shots; roughly 5 received placebo; per-sample allocation not given. Specimens were obtained on day 63 following the first vaccine or placebo injection. The specimen was peripheral blood, collected in a trial of Ad26.COV2.S vaccine versus placebo. The receptor source for this set is a person between 18 and 65 years old who received the Ad26.COV2.S COVID-19 vaccine or a placebo.

V is TRBV12-3 or TRBV12-4 and J is TRBJ1-2; maybe TRBD1 (5 bases). Trimming left V 8 bases short and J 4 bases short, with 14 bases between. CDR3 length: 13 amino acids. CDR3 amino acids: CASGNDRAYGYTF. CDR3 DNA sequence: TGTGCCAGCGGTAACGACAGAGCCTATGGCTACACCTTC.

The V call is TRBV18, the J call TRBJ2-7; 10 bases line up with TRBD2. CDR1 KGHSH and CDR2 LQKENI come from the germline V gene. The trim removed 2 bases at V and 2 bases at J, leaving 9 bases unmatched. The CDR3 is made up of 17 amino acids. The CDR3 sequence is CASSPSASGGQAYEQYF. The CDR3 DNA follows: TGTGCCAGCTCACCAAGCGCTAGCGGGGGACAGGCCTACGAGCAGTACTTC.

The J gene is TRBJ1-1, the V gene TRBV9; TRBD1 agrees at 7 bases. This CDR3 has 14 residues. CDR1 is SGDLS and CDR2 is YYNGEE in the germline V gene. Losses at the gene ends were 0 bases for V and 4 bases for J; bases not matched to a gene: 3. CDR3 sequence reads: CASSVAGGGTEAFF. Here the CDR3 DNA reads TGTGCCAGCAGCGTAGCAGGGGGAGGCACTGAAGCTTTCTTT. The full variable domain, its missing parts supplied by reference TRBV9 and TRBJ1-1, is DSGVTQTPKHLITATGQRVTLRCSPRSGDLSVYWYQQSLDQGLQFLIQYYNGEERAKGNILERFSAQQFPDLHSELNLSSLELGDSALYFCASSVAGGGTEAFFGQGTRLTVV.

The chain links TRBV6-2 or TRBV6-3 to TRBJ1-1; D gene unclear. The V and J ends lost 2 bases and 3 bases respectively, with 10 bases between them. The CDR3 has 14 amino acids. Germline V gives CDR1 MNHEY, CDR2 SVGEGT. In DNA form, the CDR3 reads TGTGCCAGCAGTTACCCCTCCTTGGACACTGAAGCTTTCTTT. Protein: CASSYPSLDTEAFF.

V is TRBV27 and J is TRBJ2-3, with 8 positions matching TRBD2. V shed 3 bases and J 5 bases; nucleotides not matched to a gene: 10. Germline CDR1 reads MNHEY; CDR2 reads SMNVEV (reference sequence). There are 16 residues in the CDR3. CDR3 residues: CASSFSSGGRLDTQYF. CDR3 bases: TGTGCCAGCAGTTTTTCGAGCGGCGGGAGGTTAGATACGCAGTATTTT.

Details on this clone: At the DNA level, this CDR3 is encoded by other sequences in the same sample as well. This chain joins TRBV5-1 and TRBJ2-2; 7 positions agree with TRBD1. The CDR3 extends over 14 amino acids. In germline, CDR1 is SGHRS, CDR2 YFSETQ. The V segment lost 5 bases and the J segment 2 bases; nucleotides outside the gene matches: 3. The CDR3 DNA is TGCGCCAGCAGGACAGGGAGTAACACCGGGGAGCTGTTTTTT. It yields the protein CASRTGSNTGELFF.

The rearrangement links TRBV5-1 to TRBJ2-1; 10 nucleotides match TRBD2. The CDR3 is 17 residues long. Germline loops: CDR1 SGHRS, CDR2 YFSETQ. With V trimmed by 0 bases and J by 6 bases, 9 bases remained unmatched. For the CDR3, the DNA is TGCGCCAGCAGCTTGGAAGCCCCTAGCGGGAGATCCAATGAGCAGTTCTTC. Its translation: CASSLEAPSGRSNEQFF. Together with reference TRBV5-1 and TRBJ2-1, the CDR3 gives the full variable domain: KAGVTQTPRYLIKTRGQQVTLSCSPISGHRSVSWYQQTPGQGLQFLFEYFSETQRNKGNFPGRFSGRQFSNSRSEMNVSTLELGDSALYLCASSLEAPSGRSNEQFFGPGTRLTVL.

The chain employs TRBV7-9 and TRBJ2-3; possible D gene TRBD2, 6 bases. Germline V lookup: CDR1 SEHNR, CDR2 FQNEAQ (reference sequence). The CDR3 has 18 residues. Trimming removed 4 bases at V and 0 bases at J, with 20 bases between. DNA for the CDR3: TGTGCCAGCAGCTCGGGAGTCGGGTCGTACCTAAGCACAGATACGCAGTATTTT. Residues: CASSSGVGSYLSTDTQYF.

The chain joins TRBV3-1 (or the pseudogene TRBV3-2) to TRBJ2-7; no firm D call. In germline, CDR1 is LGHDT, CDR2 YNNKEL (reference sequence). CDR3 length: 15 amino acids. Trimming removed 0 bases from V and 6 bases from J, with 15 bases in between. CDR3 bases: TGTGCCAGCAGCCAAGAGGGATTTGGTTCGGGCGAGCAGTACTTC. Translation gives CASSQEGFGSGEQYF.

The chain's CDR3 is CATQGETDYGYTF. CDR3 in DNA: TGTGCCACCCAAGGGGAGACGGATTATGGCTACACCTTC. V and J are TRBV24-1 and TRBJ1-2; the D gene is possibly TRBD1 (5 bases). Germline lookup yields CDR1 KGHDR and CDR2 SFDVKD. The V gene lost 9 bases and the J gene lost 5 bases, with 15 bases spanning the gap. CDR3 length: 13 amino acids.

V usage is TRBV4-3 and J usage is TRBJ2-5; weak D call: TRBD1 (6 bases). The CDR3 length is 15 residues. Germline-derived CDR1 and CDR2 are LGHNA and YSLEER. Trimming cost V 1 base and J 4 bases, with 13 bases left between them. CDR3 residues: CASSQGGPFGETQYF. The DNA of the CDR3 is TGCGCCAGCAGCCAAGGGGGGCCCTTCGGAGAGACCCAGTACTTC.

V and J are TRBV7-3 and TRBJ1-6; tentatively, D is TRBD1 (5 bases). Trimming took off 2 bases at V and 7 bases at J, with 9 bases between the two ends. The germline V gene has CDR1 SGHTA and CDR2 FQGTGA. The CDR3 runs to 14 residues. The CDR3 here is CASSLGDSNSPLHF. CDR3 DNA: TGTGCCAGCAGCTTAGGGGACTCAAATTCACCCCTCCACTTT.

As for this clone: The same CDR3 is also encoded by other DNA sequences in this sample. This chain connects TRBV9 to TRBJ2-3; 10 bases are shared with TRBD2. Trimming removed 0 bases from V and 2 bases from J; junction bases left unmatched: 3. Per the germline V gene, CDR1 is SGDLS and CDR2 is YYNGEE. The CDR3 spans 16 residues. The CDR3 nucleotides read TGTGCCAGCAGCGTAGGGACTAGCGGTTACACAGATACGCAGTATTTT. Translating gives CASSVGTSGYTDTQYF. The full variable domain, rest sourced from reference TRBV9 and TRBJ2-3, is DSGVTQTPKHLITATGQRVTLRCSPRSGDLSVYWYQQSLDQGLQFLIQYYNGEERAKGNILERFSAQQFPDLHSELNLSSLELGDSALYFCASSVGTSGYTDTQYFGPGTRLTVL.

The chain combines TRBV5-1 with TRBJ2-3; 8 bases are a match to TRBD2. CDR1 and CDR2 from the germline V gene are SGHRS and YFSETQ. This CDR3 comprises 15 residues. V lost 3 bases to trimming and J lost 2 bases; unmatched junction nucleotides: 5. CDR3 in DNA: TGCGCCAGCAGCTCCTCTAGCGGGCACACAGATACGCAGTATTTT. Translated: CASSSSSGHTDTQYF.

The chain is built from TRBV18 and TRBJ2-7, with D possibly being TRBD1 or TRBD2 (5 bases each). Germline CDR1 KGHSH, CDR2 LQKENI. The CDR3 spans 15 residues. The ends were cut back, 4 bases at V and 6 bases at J, with 19 bases in the middle. Here the CDR3 DNA reads TGTGCCAGCTCACTCACATCCGCCTTGAGGGGCGAGCAGTACGTC. This gives the protein CASSLTSALRGEQYV.

This clone has more than one count but fewer than ten. The chain is built from TRBV7-2 and TRBJ1-1; possible D gene TRBD1, 6 bases. The CDR3 has 11 residues. The germline gives CDR1 SGHTA, CDR2 FQGNSA. V lost 3 bases and J lost 7, with 6 bases in between. This CDR3 is CASSLTGEAFF. The CDR3 bases are TGTGCCAGCAGCTTGACAGGTGAAGCTTTCTTT.

The rearrangement uses TRBV9 and TRBJ1-4; no definite D call. V was cut by 0 bases and J by 4 bases, with 13 bases left in between. The germline V gene encodes CDR1 SGDLS and CDR2 YYNGEE. The CDR3 loop spans 16 amino acids. CDR3 in amino acids: CASSVGAQRSNEKLFF. CDR3 sequence (DNA): TGTGCCAGCAGCGTAGGGGCACAGAGGAGTAATGAAAAACTGTTTTTT. Complete variable domain (other parts from reference TRBV9 and TRBJ1-4): DSGVTQTPKHLITATGQRVTLRCSPRSGDLSVYWYQQSLDQGLQFLIQYYNGEERAKGNILERFSAQQFPDLHSELNLSSLELGDSALYFCASSVGAQRSNEKLFFGSGTQLSVL.

The chain recombines TRBV6-4 with TRBJ2-7; D is ambiguous. CDR1 and CDR2 (germline): MRHNA, SNTAGT. This CDR3 has 15 amino acids. Trimming shortened V by 7 bases and J by 0 bases, and 16 bases separated the two germline ends. CDR3 bases: TGTGCCAGCACCCCGTCCTTGTGGGACTCCTACGAGCAGTACGTC. Protein: CASTPSLWDSYEQYV.

This clone was detected only once. This chain connects TRBV11-2 to TRBJ2-3; 10 nucleotides agree with TRBD2. In germline, CDR1 is SGHAT, CDR2 FQNNGV. With 3 bases clipped from V and 4 bases from J, the junction kept 7 bases outside the gene matches. CDR3 length: 16 residues. CDR3 sequence (DNA): TGTGCCAGCAGCTTGGCGCTAGCGGGAGTTGCAGATACGCAGTATTTT. Amino acid sequence: CASSLALAGVADTQYF.

This chain joins TRBV6-1 and TRBJ1-1; D ambiguous. CDR3 length: 15 residues. V was clipped by 2 bases and J by 5 bases, with 15 bases between them. Germline CDR1 and CDR2: MNHNS and SASEGT. CDR3 region: CASSELWGVGTEAFF. The CDR3 coding sequence is TGTGCCAGCAGTGAACTCTGGGGAGTTGGAACTGAAGCTTTCTTT.

The chain recombines TRBV6-2 or TRBV6-3 with TRBJ1-1; no clear D gene. Trimming took 2 bases from V and 5 from J, leaving 12 bases between them. Germline loops: CDR1 MNHEY, CDR2 SVGEGT. This CDR3 is built from 14 residues. This chain's CDR3 is CASSYRAPLTEAFF. DNA of the CDR3: TGTGCCAGCAGTTACCGGGCCCCATTGACTGAAGCTTTCTTT.

The gene calls are TRBV10-3 and TRBJ1-1; a weak D match, TRBD1 (6 bases). V shed 3 bases and J shed 5 bases, with 7 bases lying between them. This CDR3 is 12 amino acids long. CDR1 is ENHRY and CDR2 is SYGVKD in the germline V gene. This chain's CDR3 is CAISDRGTEAFF. The CDR3 bases are TGTGCCATCAGTGACAGGGGTACTGAAGCTTTCTTT.

V gene TRBV6-5 combines with J gene TRBJ1-1; D uncertain. Germline V gene lookup returns CDR1 MNHEY and CDR2 SVGAGI. The germline V and J ends were trimmed by 6 bases and 6 bases, with 17 bases remaining between them. The CDR3 loop spans 14 amino acids. CDR3 in DNA: TGTGCCAGCAGCAAAACAGCCAGGAGCGCTGAAGCTTTCTTT. As protein: CASSKTARSAEAFF.

This clone was observed a single time. The genes are TRBV6-2 or TRBV6-3 and TRBJ2-2; D is possibly TRBD1 (6 bases). Germline assignment: CDR1 MNHEY and CDR2 SVGEGT. The CDR3 sequence is 15 residues long. The germline V and J ends were trimmed by 2 bases and 1 base, with 8 bases remaining between them. DNA of the CDR3: TGTGCCAGCAGTTACGGGACACTGAACACCGGGGAGCTGTTTTTT. Translated, it gives CASSYGTLNTGELFF.

This chain uses TRBV27 with TRBJ1-2; 7 nucleotides match TRBD1. CDR1 is MNHEY, CDR2 SMNVEV, per germline (reference sequence). This CDR3 comprises 16 residues. V was pared by 5 bases and J by 0 bases, with 9 bases of the junction left unmatched. CDR3 region: CASSQAGRGANYGYTF. CDR3 in DNA: TGTGCCAGCAGTCAAGCCGGCAGGGGGGCTAACTATGGCTACACCTTC.

This clone appeared a single time. The chain is built from TRBV7-2 and TRBJ2-2; D is undetermined. V was shortened by 1 base and J by 5 bases, with 8 bases between the two germline ends. Germline V gives CDR1 SGHTA, CDR2 FQGNSA. The CDR3 consists of 14 residues. The CDR3 loop reads CASSLGYGTGELFF. For the CDR3, the DNA is TGTGCCAGCAGCTTAGGGTACGGGACCGGGGAGCTGTTTTTT.

The sample holds one count of this clone. Other nucleotide sequences in the sample specify the same CDR3. The chain links TRBV10-3 to TRBJ2-3; D unresolved. V gave up 0 bases and J gave up 4 bases, with 8 bases separating them. Germline values: CDR1 ENHRY, CDR2 SYGVKD. The CDR3 loop spans 14 amino acids. DNA of the CDR3: TGTGCCATCAGTGAGTCTTTATCCCCAGATACGCAGTATTTT. The encoded protein is CAISESLSPDTQYF.

This sequence joins TRBV5-4 and TRBJ1-2; D gene uncertain. CDR3 size: 14 residues. Trimming stripped 0 bases from V and 6 bases from J, with 12 bases between. Germline assignment: CDR1 SGHNT and CDR2 YYREEE (reference sequence). CDR3 DNA sequence: TGTGCCAGCAGCTTGGACATAACGAAGCATGGCTACACCTTC. This sequence encodes CASSLDITKHGYTF.

The chain combines TRBV7-9 with TRBJ2-2; D gene uncertain. Germline CDR1 and CDR2: SEHNR and FQNEAQ (reference sequence). V was pared by 1 base and J by 6 bases, with 9 bases between. The CDR3 runs 14 residues. As DNA, the CDR3 is TGTGCCAGCAGCTTAGTCCACAAGCCCGGGGAGCTGTTTTTT. Amino acid sequence: CASSLVHKPGELFF.